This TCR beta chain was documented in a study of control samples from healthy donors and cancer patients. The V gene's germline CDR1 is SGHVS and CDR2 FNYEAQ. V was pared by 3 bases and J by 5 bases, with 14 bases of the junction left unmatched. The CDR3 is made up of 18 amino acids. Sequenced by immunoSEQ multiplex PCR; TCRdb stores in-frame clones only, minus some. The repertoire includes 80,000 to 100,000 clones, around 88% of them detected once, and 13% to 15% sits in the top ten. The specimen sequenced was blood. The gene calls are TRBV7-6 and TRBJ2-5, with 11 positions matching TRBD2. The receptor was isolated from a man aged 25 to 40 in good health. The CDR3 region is CASSLETSGKNVVETQYF. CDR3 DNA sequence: TGTGCCAGCAGCTTGGAGACTAGCGGGAAAAACGTGGTGGAGACCCAGTACTTC.